Below, 5 T cell receptor beta chains from the same sample are listed, as sequenced in a study of shared clonotypes between healthy human individuals. Profiled with immunoSEQ multiplex PCR; TCRdb holds only in-frame clones, not every one. Of fewer than 800,000 clones in the sample, roughly 94% were seen once. CD45RO-negative CD8 cells positively selected for CCR7 made up the naive population, which excluded terminally differentiated effector memory CD45RA+ cells. Sequencing was done on a sample of naive CD8+ T cells sorted from blood. These receptors were obtained from a man aged 30 to 39 in good health.

This clone has just one count. The rearrangement uses TRBV6-5 and TRBJ2-4; 7 bases are a match to TRBD2. Germline V gene data show CDR1 as MNHEY and CDR2 as SVGAGI. This CDR3 has 11 amino acids. J lost 7 bases, V lost 8 bases, and 2 bases had no gene match. CDR3 region: CASWEGNIQYF. In DNA form, the CDR3 reads TGTGCCAGCTGGGAGGGGAACATTCAGTACTTC.

The rearrangement links TRBV11-2 to TRBJ2-7; the D call may be TRBD1 or TRBD2 (5 bases each). This CDR3 comprises 14 residues. Trimming pared 1 base from V and 3 bases from J, leaving 10 bases between. Germline CDR1 SGHAT, CDR2 FQNNGV. The CDR3 nucleotides are TGTGCCAGCAGCTTAGGAGGGGTTCACTACGAGCAGTACTTC. Translation gives CASSLGGVHYEQYF.

V and J are TRBV11-2 and TRBJ1-5, with unresolved D. V was cut by 1 base and J by 5 bases, with 9 bases left in between. The CDR3 is 14 amino acids. Germline V gene lookup returns CDR1 SGHAT and CDR2 FQNNGV. CDR3 in DNA: TGTGCCAGCAGCTTAGGACTCTCCCATCAGCCCCAGCATTTT. This translates into CASSLGLSHQPQHF.

A word on this clone: The junction shows a germline mismatch at one end, possibly a read error. The genes are TRBV7-7 and TRBJ2-7; D could derive from TRBD1 or TRBD2 (5 bases each). The CDR3 has 14 amino acids. Per germline, CDR1 SSHAT and CDR2 FNYEAQ (reference sequence). The CDR3 nucleotides read TGTGCTAGCAGCTTAGACGCAGGGAGTCACGAGCAGTACTTC. It codes for CASSLDAGSHEQYF.

This clone has just a few counts. The chain uses TRBV7-9 and TRBJ2-7; D uncertain. V was cut by 5 bases and J by 12 bases, with 17 bases left in between. Germline V gives CDR1 SEHNR, CDR2 FQNEAQ (reference sequence). This CDR3 contains 12 residues. The CDR3 sequence is CASSAVDRRMYF. The CDR3 DNA follows: TGTGCCAGCAGCGCCGTGGACCGAAGAATGTACTTC.